This TCR beta chain originates from a study of T-cell memory formation after mild COVID-19. Study-level points and caveats: CD4/CD8 balance held among clones contracting day 15 to 85, and later expanders leaned CD4+. In pre-infection memory, a portion of responding clones appeared, which suggested that cross-reactive memory joined. CD4+ contracting clones were found mainly in CM and EM, and CD8+ ones in EMRA.

This clonotype appeared many times. No antigen is known for it. Each CDR3 protein is one row after TCRdb ran MiXCR on the 5' RACE reads. The table includes around 60,000 distinct CDR3 sequences, 9.5% detected once. Material for sequencing was PBMCs or a T cell subset sorted from them (not recorded which). The origin of this receptor is a man in his late teens or twenties who had mild COVID-19 (a few samples of this study predate the infection). Cell type and time point are not known.

This chain's CDR3 is CASRGSGAAGDTQYF. In nucleotides, the CDR3 is TGCGCCAGCAGGGGTAGCGGGGCGGCAGGAGATACGCAGTATTTT. This rearrangement joins TRBV5-1 to TRBJ2-3; 8 bases are a match to TRBD2. This CDR3 spans 15 amino acids. Trimming cost V 5 bases and J 5 bases; bases outside gene matches: 10. Germline CDR1 reads SGHRS; CDR2 reads YFSETQ.